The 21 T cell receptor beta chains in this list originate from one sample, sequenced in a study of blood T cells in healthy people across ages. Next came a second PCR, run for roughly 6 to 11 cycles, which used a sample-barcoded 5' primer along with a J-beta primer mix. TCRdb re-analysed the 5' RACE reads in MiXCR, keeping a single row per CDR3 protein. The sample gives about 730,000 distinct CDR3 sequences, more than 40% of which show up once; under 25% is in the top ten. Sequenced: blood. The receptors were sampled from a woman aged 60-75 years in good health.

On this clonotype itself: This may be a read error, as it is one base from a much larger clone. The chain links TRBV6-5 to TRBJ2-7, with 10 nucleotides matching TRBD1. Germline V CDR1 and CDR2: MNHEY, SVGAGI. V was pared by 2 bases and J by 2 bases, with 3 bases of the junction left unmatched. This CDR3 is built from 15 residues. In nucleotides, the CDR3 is TGTGCCAGCAGTTACGCAGGGACAGGGGCCTACGAGCAGTACTTC. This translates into CASSYAGTGAYEQYF.

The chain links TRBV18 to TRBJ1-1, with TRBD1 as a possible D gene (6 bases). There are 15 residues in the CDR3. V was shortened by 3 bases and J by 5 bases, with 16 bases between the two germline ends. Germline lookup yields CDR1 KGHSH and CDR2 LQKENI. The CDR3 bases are TGTGCCAGCTCACCCGCAGACAGGTCTTGGACTGAAGCTTTCTTT. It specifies CASSPADRSWTEAFF.

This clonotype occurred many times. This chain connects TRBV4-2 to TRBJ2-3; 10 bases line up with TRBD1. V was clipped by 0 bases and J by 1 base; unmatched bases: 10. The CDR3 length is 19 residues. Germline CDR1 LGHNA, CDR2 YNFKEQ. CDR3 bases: TGTGCCAGCAGCCAAGACCCCCTCCCCGGGACAGGGGGCACAGATACGCAGTATTTT. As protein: CASSQDPLPGTGGTDTQYF.

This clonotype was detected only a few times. CDR3 loop: CASSLADYTQYF. The CDR3 DNA reads TGTGCCAGCAGCTTAGCGGACTACACCCAGTACTTC. The V and J genes are TRBV7-2 and TRBJ2-5; D is possibly TRBD2 (6 bases). The CDR3 length is 12 residues. The germline V and J ends were trimmed by 0 bases and 8 bases, with 7 bases remaining between them. Germline V gene lookup returns CDR1 SGHTA and CDR2 FQGNSA.

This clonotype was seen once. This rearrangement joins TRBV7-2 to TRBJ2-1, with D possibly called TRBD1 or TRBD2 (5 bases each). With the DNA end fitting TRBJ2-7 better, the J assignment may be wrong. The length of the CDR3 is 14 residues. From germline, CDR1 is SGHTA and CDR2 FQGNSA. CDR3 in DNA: TGTGCCAGCAGCTTTTCAGGGACCTACAATGAGCAGTACTTC. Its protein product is CASSFSGTYNEQYF.

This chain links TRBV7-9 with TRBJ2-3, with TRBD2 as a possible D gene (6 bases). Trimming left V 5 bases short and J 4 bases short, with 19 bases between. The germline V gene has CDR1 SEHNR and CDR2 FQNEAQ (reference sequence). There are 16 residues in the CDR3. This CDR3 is CASSPGLGGRADTQYF. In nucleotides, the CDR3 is TGTGCCAGCAGCCCCGGTTTGGGGGGTAGGGCAGATACGCAGTATTTT.

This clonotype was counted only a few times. The DNA for the CDR3 is TGTGCCAGCGGAGCCACCTACCAAGAGACCCAGTACTTC. This encodes CASGATYQETQYF. The rearrangement uses TRBV7-3 and TRBJ2-5, with D uncertain. The V and J ends lost 8 bases and 0 bases respectively, with 10 bases between them. The germline gives CDR1 SGHTA, CDR2 FQGTGA. This CDR3 region has 13 residues.

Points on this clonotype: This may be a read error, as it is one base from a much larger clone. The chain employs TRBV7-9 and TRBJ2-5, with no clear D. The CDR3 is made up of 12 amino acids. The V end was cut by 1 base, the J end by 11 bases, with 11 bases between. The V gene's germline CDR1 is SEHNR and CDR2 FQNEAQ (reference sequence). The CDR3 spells CASSLGWDEQYF. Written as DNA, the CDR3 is TGTGCCAGCAGCTTAGGTTGGGATGAGCAGTACTTC.

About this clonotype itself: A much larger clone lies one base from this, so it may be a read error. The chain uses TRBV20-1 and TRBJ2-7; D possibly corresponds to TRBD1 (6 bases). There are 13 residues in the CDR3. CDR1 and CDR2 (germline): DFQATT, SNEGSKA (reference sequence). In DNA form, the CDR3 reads TGCGGTGCTAGAGGGGCAGGGGTGGACGAGCAGTACTTC. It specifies CGARGAGVDEQYF.

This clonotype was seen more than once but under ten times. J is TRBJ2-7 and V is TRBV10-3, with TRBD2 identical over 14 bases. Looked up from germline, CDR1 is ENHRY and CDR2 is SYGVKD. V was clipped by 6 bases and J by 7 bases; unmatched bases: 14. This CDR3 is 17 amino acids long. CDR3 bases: TGTGCCATCAGCTCTCGACTAGCGGGGGGGCAGCGGGATGAGCAGTACTTC. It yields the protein CAISSRLAGGQRDEQYF.

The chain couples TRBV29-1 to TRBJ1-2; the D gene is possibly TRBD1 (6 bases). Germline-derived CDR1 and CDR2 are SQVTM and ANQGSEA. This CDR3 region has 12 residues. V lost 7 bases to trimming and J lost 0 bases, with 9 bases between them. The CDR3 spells CSAGATNYGYTF. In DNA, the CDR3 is TGCAGCGCGGGGGCAACTAACTATGGCTACACCTTC.

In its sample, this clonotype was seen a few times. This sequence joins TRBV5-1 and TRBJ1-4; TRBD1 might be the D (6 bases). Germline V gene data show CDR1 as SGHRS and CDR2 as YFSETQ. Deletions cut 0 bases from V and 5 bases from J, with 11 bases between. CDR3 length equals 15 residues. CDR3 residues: CASSLVGQSNEKLFF. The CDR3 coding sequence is TGCGCCAGCAGCTTGGTTGGACAGAGCAATGAAAAACTGTTTTTT.

CDR3 amino acids: CASSPPPGTSGSKPYEQYF. CDR3 nucleotides: TGTGCCAGCAGCCCCCCGCCCGGGACTAGCGGGAGTAAGCCCTACGAGCAGTACTTC. The rearrangement uses TRBV11-2 and TRBJ2-7; TRBD2 matches at 14 bases. The CDR3 has 19 amino acids. Germline CDR1 and CDR2: SGHAT and FQNNGV. With V trimmed by 5 bases and J by 2 bases, 14 bases remained unmatched.

DNA for the CDR3: TGTGCCAGCAGTGGAGAGGGCTTTGACAAAAACATTCAGTACTTC. Its translation is CASSGEGFDKNIQYF. The rearrangement joins TRBV2 to TRBJ2-4, with D possibly being TRBD2 (5 bases). The germline V gene has CDR1 SNHLY and CDR2 FYNNEI. V was trimmed by 4 bases and J by 3 bases, leaving 13 bases between them. The CDR3 is 15 residues long.

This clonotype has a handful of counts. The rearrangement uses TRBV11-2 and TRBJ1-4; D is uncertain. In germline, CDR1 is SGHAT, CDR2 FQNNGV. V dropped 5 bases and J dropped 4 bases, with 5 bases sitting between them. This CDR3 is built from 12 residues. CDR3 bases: TGTGCCAGCAGCCCAAATAATGAAAAACTGTTTTTT. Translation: CASSPNNEKLFF.

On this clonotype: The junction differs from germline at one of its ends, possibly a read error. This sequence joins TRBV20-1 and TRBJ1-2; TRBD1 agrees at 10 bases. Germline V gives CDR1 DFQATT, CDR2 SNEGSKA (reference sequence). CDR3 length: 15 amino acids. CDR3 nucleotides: TGCAATGCTAGAGCTAAGGACAGGGGGGACTATGGCTACACCTTC. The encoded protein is CNARAKDRGDYGYTF.

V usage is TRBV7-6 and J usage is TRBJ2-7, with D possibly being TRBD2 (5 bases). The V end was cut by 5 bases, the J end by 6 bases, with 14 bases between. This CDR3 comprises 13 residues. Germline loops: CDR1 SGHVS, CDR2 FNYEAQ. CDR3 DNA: TGTGCCAGCAGCCCACGGCTAGCCTCCGAGCAGTACTTC. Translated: CASSPRLASEQYF.

CDR3 loop: CASSQDWNQGKLFF. CDR3 nucleotide sequence: TGTGCCAGCAGCCAAGATTGGAATCAAGGAAAACTGTTTTTT. The chain combines TRBV14 with TRBJ1-4; D uncertain. From germline, CDR1 is SGHDN and CDR2 FVKESK. V shed 0 bases and J shed 10 bases, with 12 bases lying between them. This CDR3 is built from 14 residues.

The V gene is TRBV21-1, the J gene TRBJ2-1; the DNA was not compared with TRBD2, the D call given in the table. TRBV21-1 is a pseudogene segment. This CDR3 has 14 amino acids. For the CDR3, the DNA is TGTGCCAGCACCCCAATGGGGGGGAGGAATGAGCAGTTCTTC. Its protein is CASTPMGGRNEQFF.

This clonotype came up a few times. CDR3 bases: TGTGCCAGCAGCTTAGCGCATGGGGAAACTGAAGCTTTCTTT. This translates into CASSLAHGETEAFF. The chain combines TRBV7-9 with TRBJ1-1; D gene uncertain. Germline V CDR1 and CDR2: SEHNR, FQNEAQ (reference sequence). V lost 0 bases and J 5 bases, leaving 10 bases between the germline ends. This CDR3 spans 14 amino acids.

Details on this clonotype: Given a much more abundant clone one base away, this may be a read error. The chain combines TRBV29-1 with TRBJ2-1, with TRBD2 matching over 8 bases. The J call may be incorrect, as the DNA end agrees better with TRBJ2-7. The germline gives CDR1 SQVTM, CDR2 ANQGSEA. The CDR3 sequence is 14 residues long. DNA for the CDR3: TGCAGCGTTGTACGTCTAGCGGGTAACAATGAGCAGTACTTC. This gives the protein CSVVRLAGNNEQYF.